Below, one T cell receptor beta chain is given with its context. One junction end does not reproduce the germline sequence, and a read error may be involved. Per the germline V gene, CDR1 is MDHEN and CDR2 is SYDVKM. CDR3 length equals 12 residues. This sample was included in a study of T cell repertoires in cytomegalovirus infection. TCRdb re-derived calls from the reads in MiXCR, one entry per CDR3 protein. The sample yields about 310,000 distinct CDR3 sequences, roughly a sixth seen once. J is TRBJ1-2 and V is TRBV28; D is unclear. This receptor was taken from a human donor in good health (CMV status not recorded). Some clones in this sample may be carry-over from other donors' samples. Sample: PBMCs. DNA for the CDR3: TGTGCCAACAGTTTTCAAAATGGGGGCTACACCTTC. Protein product: CANSFQNGGYTF.